The entry that follows covers one TCR beta chain sequence. Its cognate antigen is unknown. The data belong to a study of blood T cells in healthy people across ages. Regarding the study as a whole: With age, beta diversity per million T cells declined roughly linearly, significantly by approximately 40.

A J-beta primer mix and a sample-barcoded 5' primer were used in a second PCR of about 7 to 12 cycles. Each sample yielded at least 3 million CDR3-containing paired-end reads. One entry per CDR3 protein results from TCRdb running MiXCR on the 5' RACE reads. The data show roughly 2 million distinct CDR3 sequences, roughly 49% seen once. Total RNA was extracted at no less than 6 micrograms per sample. The sequenced sample was blood. This receptor was taken from a middle-aged woman in good health.

The CDR3 spells CASSLVDLTDTQYF. CDR3 DNA sequence: TGTGCCAGCAGCTTAGTGGACCTCACAGATACGCAGTATTTT. The chain links TRBV7-9 to TRBJ2-3; no clear D. Trimming removed 1 base at V and 2 bases at J, with 7 bases between. The germline gives CDR1 SEHNR, CDR2 FQNEAQ (reference sequence). This CDR3 spans 14 amino acids.